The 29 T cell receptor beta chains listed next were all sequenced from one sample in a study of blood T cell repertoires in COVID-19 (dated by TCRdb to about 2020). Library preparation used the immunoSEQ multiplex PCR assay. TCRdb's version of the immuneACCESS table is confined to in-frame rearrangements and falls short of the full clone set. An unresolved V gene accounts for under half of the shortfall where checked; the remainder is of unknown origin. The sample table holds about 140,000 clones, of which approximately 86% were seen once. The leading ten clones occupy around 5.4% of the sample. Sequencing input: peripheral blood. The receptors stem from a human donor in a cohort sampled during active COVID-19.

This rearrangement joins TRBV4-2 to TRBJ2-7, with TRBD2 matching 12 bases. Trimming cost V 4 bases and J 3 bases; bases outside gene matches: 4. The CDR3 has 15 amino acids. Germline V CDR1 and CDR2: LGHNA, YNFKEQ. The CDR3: CASSPELAGGYEQYF. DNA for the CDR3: TGTGCCAGCAGCCCCGAACTAGCGGGAGGCTACGAGCAGTACTTC.

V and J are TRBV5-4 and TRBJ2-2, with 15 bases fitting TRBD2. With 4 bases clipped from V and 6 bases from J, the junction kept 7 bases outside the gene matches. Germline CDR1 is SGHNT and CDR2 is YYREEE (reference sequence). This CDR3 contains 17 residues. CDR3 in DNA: TGTGCCAGCAGCGGACTAGCGGGAGGGGAGCGGGCCGGGGAGCTGTTTTTT. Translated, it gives CASSGLAGGERAGELFF.

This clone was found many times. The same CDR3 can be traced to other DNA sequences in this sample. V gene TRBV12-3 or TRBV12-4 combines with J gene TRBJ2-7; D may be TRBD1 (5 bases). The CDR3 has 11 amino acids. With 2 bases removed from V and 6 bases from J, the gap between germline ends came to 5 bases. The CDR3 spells CASSLRGEQYF. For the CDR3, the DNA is TGTGCCAGCAGTTTAAGGGGCGAGCAGTACTTC.

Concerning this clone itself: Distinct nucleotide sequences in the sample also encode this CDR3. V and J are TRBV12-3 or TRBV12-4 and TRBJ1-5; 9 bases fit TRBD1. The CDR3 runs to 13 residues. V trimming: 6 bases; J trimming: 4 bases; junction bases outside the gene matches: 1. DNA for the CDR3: TGTGCCAGCAGGGGGACAGGGAATCAGCCCCAGCATTTT. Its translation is CASRGTGNQPQHF.

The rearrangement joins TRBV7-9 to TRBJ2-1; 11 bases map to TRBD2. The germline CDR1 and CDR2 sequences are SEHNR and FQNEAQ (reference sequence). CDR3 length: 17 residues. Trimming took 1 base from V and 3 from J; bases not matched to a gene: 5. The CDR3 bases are TGTGCCAGCAGCTTAGTAATAGCGGGAGGGTTCTACAATGAGCAGTTCTTC. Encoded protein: CASSLVIAGGFYNEQFF.

As DNA, the CDR3 is TGTGCCAGCAGTTTCAGGGGGCAGGACACTGAAGCTTTCTTT. Translating it yields CASSFRGQDTEAFF. The gene calls are TRBV27 and TRBJ1-1; 8 bases agree with TRBD1. The germline V gene encodes CDR1 MNHEY and CDR2 SMNVEV (reference sequence). The CDR3 covers 14 residues. The trim removed 3 bases at V and 3 bases at J, leaving 3 bases unmatched.

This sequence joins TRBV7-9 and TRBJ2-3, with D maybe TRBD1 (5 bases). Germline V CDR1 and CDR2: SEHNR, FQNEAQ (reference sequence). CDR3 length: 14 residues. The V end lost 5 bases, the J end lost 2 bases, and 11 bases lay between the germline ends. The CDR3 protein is CASSPRQNTDTQYF. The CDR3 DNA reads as TGTGCCAGCAGCCCGCGACAGAACACAGATACGCAGTATTTT.

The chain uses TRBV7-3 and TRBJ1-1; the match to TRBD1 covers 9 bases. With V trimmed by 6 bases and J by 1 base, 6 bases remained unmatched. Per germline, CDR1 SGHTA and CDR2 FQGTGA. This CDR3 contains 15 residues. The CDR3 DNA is TGTGCCAGCAGACCGGACAGGGGCCCGAACACTGAAGCTTTCTTT. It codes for CASRPDRGPNTEAFF.

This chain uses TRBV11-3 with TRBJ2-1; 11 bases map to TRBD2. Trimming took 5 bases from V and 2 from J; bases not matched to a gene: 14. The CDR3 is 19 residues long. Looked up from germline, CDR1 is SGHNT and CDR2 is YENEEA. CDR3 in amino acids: CASSPSGLAGLLPYNEQFF. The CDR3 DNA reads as TGTGCCAGCAGCCCTAGTGGACTAGCGGGTCTCCTACCCTACAATGAGCAGTTCTTC.

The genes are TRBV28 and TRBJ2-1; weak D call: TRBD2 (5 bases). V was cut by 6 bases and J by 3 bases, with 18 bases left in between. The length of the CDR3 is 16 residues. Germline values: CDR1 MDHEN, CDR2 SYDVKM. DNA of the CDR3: TGTGCCAGCAGCCCACCTAGAGTAGGGAGCTACAATGAGCAGTTCTTC. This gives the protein CASSPPRVGSYNEQFF.

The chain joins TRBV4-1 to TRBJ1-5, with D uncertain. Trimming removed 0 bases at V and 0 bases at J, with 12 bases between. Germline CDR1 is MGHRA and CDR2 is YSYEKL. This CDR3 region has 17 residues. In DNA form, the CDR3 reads TGCGCCAGCAGCCAAGATGGTGTGGCGGTTAGCAATCAGCCCCAGCATTTT. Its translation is CASSQDGVAVSNQPQHF.

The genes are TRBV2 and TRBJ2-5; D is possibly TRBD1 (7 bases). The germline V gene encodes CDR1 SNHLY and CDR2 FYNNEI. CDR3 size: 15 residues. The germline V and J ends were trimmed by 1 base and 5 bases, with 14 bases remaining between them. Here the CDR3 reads CASSEEEGALETQYF. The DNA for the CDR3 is TGTGCCAGCAGTGAAGAGGAGGGGGCCCTCGAGACCCAGTACTTC. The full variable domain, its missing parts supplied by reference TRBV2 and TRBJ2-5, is EPEVTQTPSHQVTQMGQEVILRCVPISNHLYFYWYRQILGQKVEFLVSFYNNEISEKSEIFDDQFSVERPDGSNFTLKIRSTKLEDSAMYFCASSEEEGALETQYFGPGTRLLVL.

CDR3 nucleotides: TGTGCCAGCTCACCTCGGACAGCCACAAACTACGAGCAGTACTTC. Protein: CASSPRTATNYEQYF. V gene TRBV18 combines with J gene TRBJ2-7; maybe TRBD1 (6 bases). CDR3 length: 15 residues. The germline V gene has CDR1 KGHSH and CDR2 LQKENI. Trimming removed 3 bases from V and 3 bases from J, with 15 bases in between.

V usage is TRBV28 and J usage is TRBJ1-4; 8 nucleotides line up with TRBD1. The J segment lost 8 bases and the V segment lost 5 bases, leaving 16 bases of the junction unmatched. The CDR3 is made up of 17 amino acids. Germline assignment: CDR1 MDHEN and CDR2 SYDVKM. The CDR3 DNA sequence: TGTGCCAGCAGTAAGGGACAGGCCCTGTGGGATTGGGAAAAACTGTTTTTT. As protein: CASSKGQALWDWEKLFF.

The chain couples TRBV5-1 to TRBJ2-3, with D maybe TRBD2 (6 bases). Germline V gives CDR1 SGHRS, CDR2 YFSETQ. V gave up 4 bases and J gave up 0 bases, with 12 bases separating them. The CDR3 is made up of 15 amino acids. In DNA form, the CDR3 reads TGCGCCAGCAGCATAGGGACTTTCAGCACAGATACGCAGTATTTT. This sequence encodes CASSIGTFSTDTQYF.

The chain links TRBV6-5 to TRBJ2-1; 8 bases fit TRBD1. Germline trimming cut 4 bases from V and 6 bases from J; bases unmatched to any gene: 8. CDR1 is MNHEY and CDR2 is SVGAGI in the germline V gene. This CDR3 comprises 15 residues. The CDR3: CASSFRTGRINEQFF. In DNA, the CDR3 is TGTGCCAGCAGTTTCCGGACAGGGAGAATCAATGAGCAGTTCTTC.

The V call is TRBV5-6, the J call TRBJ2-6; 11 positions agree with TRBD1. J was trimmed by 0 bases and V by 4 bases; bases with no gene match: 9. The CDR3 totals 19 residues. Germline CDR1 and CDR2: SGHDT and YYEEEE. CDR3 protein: CASSRWTGGAPSGANVLTF. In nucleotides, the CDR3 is TGTGCCAGCAGCCGATGGACAGGGGGCGCTCCCTCTGGGGCCAACGTCCTGACTTTC.

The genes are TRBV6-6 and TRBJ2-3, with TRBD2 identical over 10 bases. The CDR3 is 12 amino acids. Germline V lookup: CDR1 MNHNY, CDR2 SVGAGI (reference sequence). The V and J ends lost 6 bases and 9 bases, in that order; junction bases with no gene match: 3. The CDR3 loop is CASRLAGETQYF. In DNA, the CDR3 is TGTGCCAGCAGGCTAGCGGGAGAAACGCAGTATTTT.

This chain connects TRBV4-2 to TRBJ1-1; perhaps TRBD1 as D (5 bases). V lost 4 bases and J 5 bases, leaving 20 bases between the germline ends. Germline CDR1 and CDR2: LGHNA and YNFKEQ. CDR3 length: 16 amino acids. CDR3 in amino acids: CASSPTLQGTRTEAFF. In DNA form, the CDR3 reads TGTGCCAGCAGCCCGACGCTCCAGGGAACCAGGACTGAAGCTTTCTTT.

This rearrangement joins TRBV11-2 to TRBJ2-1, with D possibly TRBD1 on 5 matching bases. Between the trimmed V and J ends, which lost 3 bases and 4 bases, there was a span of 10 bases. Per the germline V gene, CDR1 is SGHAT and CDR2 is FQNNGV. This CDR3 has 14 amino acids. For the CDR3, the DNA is TGTGCCAGCAGCTTTGGGGCACTTTACAATGAGCAGTTCTTC. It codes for CASSFGALYNEQFF.

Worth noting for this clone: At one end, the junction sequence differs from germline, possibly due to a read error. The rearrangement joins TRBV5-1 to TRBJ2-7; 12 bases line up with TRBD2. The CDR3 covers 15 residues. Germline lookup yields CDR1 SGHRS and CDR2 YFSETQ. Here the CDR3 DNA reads TGCGCCAGCAGCGTCGACCCGGGACTAGCGGGCCCGGGGGGTTTC. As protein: CASSVDPGLAGPGGF. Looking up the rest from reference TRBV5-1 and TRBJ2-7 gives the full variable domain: KAGVTQTPRYLIKTRGQQVTLSCSPISGHRSVSWYQQTPGQGLQFLFEYFSETQRNKGNFPGRFSGRQFSNSRSEMNVSTLELGDSALYLCASSVDPGLAGPGGFGPGTRLTVT.

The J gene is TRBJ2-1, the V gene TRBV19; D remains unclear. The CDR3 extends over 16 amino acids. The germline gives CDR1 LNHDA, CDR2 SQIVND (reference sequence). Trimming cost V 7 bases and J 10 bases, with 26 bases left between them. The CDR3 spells CASTPPPYSRNIEQFF. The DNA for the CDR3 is TGTGCCAGTACTCCCCCCCCCTATAGCCGCAATATAGAGCAGTTCTTC.

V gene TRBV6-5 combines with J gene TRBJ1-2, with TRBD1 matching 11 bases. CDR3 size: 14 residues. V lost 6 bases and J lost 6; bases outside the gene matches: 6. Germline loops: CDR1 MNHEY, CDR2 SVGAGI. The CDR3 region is CASRTGQGVNGYTF. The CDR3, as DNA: TGTGCCAGCAGGACGGGACAGGGGGTGAATGGCTACACCTTC.

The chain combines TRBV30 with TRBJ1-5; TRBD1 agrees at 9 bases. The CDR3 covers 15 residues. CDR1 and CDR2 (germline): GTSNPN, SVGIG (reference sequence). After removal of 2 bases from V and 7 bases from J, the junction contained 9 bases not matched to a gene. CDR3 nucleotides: TGTGCCTGGAGTCAACAGGGGGGACAGGGACAGCCCCAGCATTTT. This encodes CAWSQQGGQGQPQHF.

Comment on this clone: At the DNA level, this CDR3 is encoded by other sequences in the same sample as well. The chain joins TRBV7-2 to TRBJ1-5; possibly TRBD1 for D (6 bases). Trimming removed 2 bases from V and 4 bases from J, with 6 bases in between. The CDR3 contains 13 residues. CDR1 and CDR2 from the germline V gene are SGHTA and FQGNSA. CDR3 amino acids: CASSLRGNQPQHF. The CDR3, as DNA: TGTGCCAGCAGCTTAAGGGGGAATCAGCCCCAGCATTTT. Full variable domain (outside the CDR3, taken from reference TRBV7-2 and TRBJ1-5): GAGVSQSPSNKVTEKGKDVELRCDPISGHTALYWYRQSLGQGLEFLIYFQGNSAPDKSGLPSDRFSAERTGGSVSTLTIQRTQQEDSAVYLCASSLRGNQPQHFGDGTRLSIL.

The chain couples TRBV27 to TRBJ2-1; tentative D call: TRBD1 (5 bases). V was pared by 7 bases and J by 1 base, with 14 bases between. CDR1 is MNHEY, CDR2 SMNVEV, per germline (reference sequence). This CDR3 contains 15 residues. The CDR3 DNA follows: TGTGCCAGCAATCGACAGCCCCTATCCTACAATGAGCAGTTCTTC. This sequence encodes CASNRQPLSYNEQFF.

CDR3 region: CASSYLAGADEQFF. For the CDR3, the DNA is TGTGCCAGCAGTTATCTTGCAGGGGCGGATGAGCAGTTCTTC. The genes are TRBV6-5 and TRBJ2-1; tentative D call: TRBD1 (6 bases). Trimming removed 3 bases at V and 8 bases at J, with 14 bases between. The CDR3 sequence is 14 residues long. CDR1 is MNHEY, CDR2 SVGAGI, per germline.

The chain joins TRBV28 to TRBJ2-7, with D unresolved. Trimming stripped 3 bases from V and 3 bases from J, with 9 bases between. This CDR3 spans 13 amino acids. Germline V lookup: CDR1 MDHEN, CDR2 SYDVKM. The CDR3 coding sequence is TGTGCCAGCAGTTTCACGTTAGTCTACGAGCAGTACTTC. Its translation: CASSFTLVYEQYF.

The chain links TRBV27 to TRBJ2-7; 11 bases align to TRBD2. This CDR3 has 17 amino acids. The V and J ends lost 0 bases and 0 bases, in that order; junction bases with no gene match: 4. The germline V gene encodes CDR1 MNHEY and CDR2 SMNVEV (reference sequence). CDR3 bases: TGTGCCAGCAGTTTATCGGGACTAGCGGAAAACTCCTACGAGCAGTACTTC. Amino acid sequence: CASSLSGLAENSYEQYF.